These T cell receptor beta chains were read from a single sample in a study of glioma-infiltrating T cells. TCRdb redid the calling of the multiplex PCR reads with MiXCR, one entry per CDR3 protein. The sample holds some 100,000 distinct CDR3 sequences, 25% to 30% seen once. Material for sequencing was glioma tissue, nonneoplastic brain tissue, or PBMCs (not recorded which). Receptor source: a human donor with low-grade glioma or glioblastoma, undergoing nonglioma brain surgery, or in good health (not recorded which). Each CDR3 is given with its conserved first and last residue. Clone size, where shown, is once, few, many, or a class for clones that have expanded.

size: NA
V: TRBV5-1
CDR3: CASSQQGGQTEAFF

size: NA
V: TRBV6-2/TRBV6-3
CDR3: CASSYSAFSGEQVYF

size: NA
V: TRBV7-3
CDR3: CASSVTSGRANEQYF

size: many
V: TRBV15
CDR3: CATSRVEGMSNQPQHF

size: many
V: TRBV6-2/TRBV6-3
CDR3: CASSGGTTPLF

size: many
V: TRBV7-2
CDR3: CASSLLHAGGLTDTQYF

size: many
V: TRBV20-1
CDR3: CSANQGFQPQHF

size: many
V: TRBV7-2
CDR3: CASSFTDSQPQHF

size: NA
V: TRBV19
CDR3: CASSVDRSSYNEQFF

size: few
V: TRBV7-2
CDR3: CASSLAGGTPYEQYF

size: many
V: TRBV27
CDR3: CASTLSGRPYEQYF

size: many
V: TRBV20-1
CDR3: CSARTSGVYNEQFF

size: NA
V: TRBV7-7
CDR3: CASSLIGGAGEQFF

size: NA
V: TRBV29-1
CDR3: CSAPRQNTEAFF

size: many
V: TRBV7-2
CDR3: CASSLARAGGSTYEQYF

size: NA
V: TRBV6-9
CDR3: CASSFYSNQAQHF

size: many
V: TRBV18
CDR3: CASSPMGSTTPQHF

size: many
V: TRBV4-3
CDR3: CASSHLLGGSYNEQFF

size: many
V: TRBV20-1
CDR3: CSARAGGLAGGSNSYNEQFF

size: many
V: TRBV5-4
CDR3: CASSLVVNPGYNSYNEQFF

size: many
V: TRBV6-6
CDR3: CASSYRGEQYF

size: many
V: TRBV4-3
CDR3: CASRLDREGEKLFF

size: many
V: TRBV20-1
CDR3: CSARKPSYEQYF

size: many
V: TRBV6-1
CDR3: CASERGSPYEQYF

size: many
V: TRBV18
CDR3: CATFNGVNTEAFF

size: few
V: TRBV11-2
CDR3: CASSGTSGRASEQFF

size: many
V: TRBV29-1
CDR3: CSDGVPRSNNEQFF